The TCR beta chain under discussion was sequenced for a study of breast tumors, draining lymph nodes, adjacent tissues. A note on this clonotype: The target antigen is unknown.

TCRdb ran MiXCR on the multiplex PCR reads and lists one entry per CDR3 protein. The repertoire holds about 15,000 distinct CDR3 sequences, less than 45% seen once, with 13% in the top ten. Study results and caveats: Compared with lymph nodes, tumors were less diverse; compared with nontumor tissue, more. Luminal-like breast cancer showed significantly higher tumor–nontumor repertoire similarity than basal-like. That most tumor T cells come from lymph nodes remained unproven.

CDR1 MNHEY and CDR2 SVGAGI come from the germline V gene. The CDR3 has 14 residues. V gave up 9 bases and J gave up 5 bases; unmatched junction bases: 5. The chain couples TRBV6-5 to TRBJ2-3; TRBD2 agrees at 13 bases. The sequence came from a female donor with breast cancer. Some clones in this sample may be carry-over from other donors' samples. Sequenced: tumor-adjacent breast tissue. CDR3 protein: CARRLAGGIDTQYF. The CDR3 DNA follows: TGTGCCAGAAGACTAGCGGGAGGCATAGATACGCAGTATTTT.